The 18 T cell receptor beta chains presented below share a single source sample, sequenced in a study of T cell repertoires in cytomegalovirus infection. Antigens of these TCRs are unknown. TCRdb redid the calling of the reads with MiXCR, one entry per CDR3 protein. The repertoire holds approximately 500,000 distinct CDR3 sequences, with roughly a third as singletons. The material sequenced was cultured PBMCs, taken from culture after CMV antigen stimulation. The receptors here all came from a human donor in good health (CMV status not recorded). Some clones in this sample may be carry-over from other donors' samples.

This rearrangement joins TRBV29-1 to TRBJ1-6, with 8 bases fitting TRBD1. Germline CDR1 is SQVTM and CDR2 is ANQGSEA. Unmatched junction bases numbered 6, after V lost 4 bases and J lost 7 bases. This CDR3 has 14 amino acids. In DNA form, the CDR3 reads TGCAGCGTTGCCGCAGGGGGCCGGAATTCACCCCTCCACTTT. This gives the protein CSVAAGGRNSPLHF.

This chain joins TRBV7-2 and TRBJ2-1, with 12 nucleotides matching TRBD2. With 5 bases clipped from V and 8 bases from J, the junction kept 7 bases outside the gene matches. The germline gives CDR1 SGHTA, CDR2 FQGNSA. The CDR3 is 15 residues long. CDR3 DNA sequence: TGTGCCAGCAGCGTGACTAGCGGGAGTGGCTATGAGCAGTTCTTC. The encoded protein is CASSVTSGSGYEQFF.

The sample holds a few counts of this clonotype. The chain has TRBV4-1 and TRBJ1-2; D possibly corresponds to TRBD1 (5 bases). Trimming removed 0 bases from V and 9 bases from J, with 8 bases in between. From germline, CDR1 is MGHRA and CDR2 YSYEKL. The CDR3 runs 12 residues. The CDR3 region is CASSQEGPRYTF. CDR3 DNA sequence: TGCGCCAGCAGCCAAGAGGGACCGCGCTACACCTTC.

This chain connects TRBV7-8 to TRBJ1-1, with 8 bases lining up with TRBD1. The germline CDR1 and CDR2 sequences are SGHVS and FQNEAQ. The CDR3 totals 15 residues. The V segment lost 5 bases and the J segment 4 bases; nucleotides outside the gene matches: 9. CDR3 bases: TGTGCCAGCAGCACAGTCAGGGGGCGGGTCACTGAAGCTTTCTTT. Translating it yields CASSTVRGRVTEAFF.

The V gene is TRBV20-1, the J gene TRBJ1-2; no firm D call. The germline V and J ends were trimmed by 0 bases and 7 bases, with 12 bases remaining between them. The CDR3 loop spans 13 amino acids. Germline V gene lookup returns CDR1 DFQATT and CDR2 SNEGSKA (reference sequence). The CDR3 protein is CSARDQSGVGYTF. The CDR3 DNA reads TGCAGTGCTAGAGATCAAAGTGGGGTTGGCTACACCTTC.

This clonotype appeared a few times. The CDR3 sequence: CASSLRGIGYNEQFF. Written as DNA, the CDR3 is TGTGCCAGCAGCTTAAGGGGAATCGGCTACAATGAGCAGTTCTTC. This chain joins TRBV7-8 and TRBJ2-1; TRBD1 might be the D (5 bases). The length of the CDR3 is 15 residues. Between the trimmed V and J ends, which lost 2 bases and 3 bases, there was a span of 11 bases. Germline V gives CDR1 SGHVS, CDR2 FQNEAQ.

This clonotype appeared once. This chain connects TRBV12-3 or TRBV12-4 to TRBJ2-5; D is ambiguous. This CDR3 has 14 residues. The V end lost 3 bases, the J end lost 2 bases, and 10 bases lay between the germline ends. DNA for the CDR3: TGTGCCAGCAGTTTTGGAACATTTCAAGAGACCCAGTACTTC. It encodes CASSFGTFQETQYF.

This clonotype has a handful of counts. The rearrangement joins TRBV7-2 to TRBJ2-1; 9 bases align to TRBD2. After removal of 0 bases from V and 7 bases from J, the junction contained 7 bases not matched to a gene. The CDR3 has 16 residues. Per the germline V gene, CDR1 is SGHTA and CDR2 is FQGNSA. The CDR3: CASSLAAGGGRNEQFF. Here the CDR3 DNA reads TGTGCCAGCAGCTTAGCCGCGGGAGGGGGTCGTAATGAGCAGTTCTTC.

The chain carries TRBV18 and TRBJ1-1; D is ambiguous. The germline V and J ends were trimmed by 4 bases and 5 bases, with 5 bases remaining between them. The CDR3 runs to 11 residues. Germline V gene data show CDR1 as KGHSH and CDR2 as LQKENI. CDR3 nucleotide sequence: TGTGCCAGCTCACAGTTGACTGAAGCTTTCTTT. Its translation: CASSQLTEAFF. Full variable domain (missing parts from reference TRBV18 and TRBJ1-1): NAGVMQNPRHLVRRRGQEARLRCSPMKGHSHVYWYRQLPEEGLKFMVYLQKENIIDESGMPKERFSAEFPKEGPSILRIQQVVRGDSAAYFCASSQLTEAFFGQGTRLTVV.

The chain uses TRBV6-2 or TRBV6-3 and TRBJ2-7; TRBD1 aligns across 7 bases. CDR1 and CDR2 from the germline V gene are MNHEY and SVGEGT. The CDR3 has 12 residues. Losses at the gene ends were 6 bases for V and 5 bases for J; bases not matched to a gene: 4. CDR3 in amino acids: CASSPDRNEQYV. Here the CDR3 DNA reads TGTGCCAGCAGCCCGGACAGGAACGAGCAGTACGTC.

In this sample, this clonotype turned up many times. CDR3 coding DNA: TGTGCCAGCAGCGGGGTGGCAAGCATCCGCTCCTACAATGAGCAGTTCTTC. It codes for CASSGVASIRSYNEQFF. V and J are TRBV7-8 and TRBJ2-1; no firm D call. The CDR3 runs 17 residues. The V and J ends lost 5 bases and 0 bases respectively, with 17 bases between them. In germline, CDR1 is SGHVS, CDR2 FQNEAQ.

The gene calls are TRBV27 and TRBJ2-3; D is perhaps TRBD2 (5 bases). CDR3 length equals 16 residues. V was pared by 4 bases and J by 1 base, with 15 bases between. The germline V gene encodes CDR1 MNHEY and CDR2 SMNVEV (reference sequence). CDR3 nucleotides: TGTGCCAGCAGTTCCCCTGCGAGGCGGGGCACAGATACGCAGTATTTT. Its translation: CASSSPARRGTDTQYF.

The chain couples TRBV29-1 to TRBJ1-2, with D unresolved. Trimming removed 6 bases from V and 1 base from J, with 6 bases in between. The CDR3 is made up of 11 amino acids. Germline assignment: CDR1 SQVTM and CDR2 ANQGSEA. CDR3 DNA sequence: TGCAGCGTACAGCATAACTATGGCTACACCTTC. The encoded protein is CSVQHNYGYTF.

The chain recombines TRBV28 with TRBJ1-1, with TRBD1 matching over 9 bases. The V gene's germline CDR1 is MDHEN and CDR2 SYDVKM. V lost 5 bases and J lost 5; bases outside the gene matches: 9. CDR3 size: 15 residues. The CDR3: CASSTQGQGWTEAFF. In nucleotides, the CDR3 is TGTGCCAGCAGTACCCAAGGACAGGGGTGGACTGAAGCTTTCTTT.

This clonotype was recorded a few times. CDR3 protein: CASSFSSNEQFF. Written as DNA, the CDR3 is TGTGCCAGCAGCTTCTCGTCCAATGAGCAGTTCTTC. This chain connects TRBV7-8 to TRBJ2-1; D is unresolved. Trimming took off 3 bases at V and 6 bases at J, with 6 bases between the two ends. This CDR3 is 12 amino acids long. Germline CDR1 is SGHVS and CDR2 is FQNEAQ.

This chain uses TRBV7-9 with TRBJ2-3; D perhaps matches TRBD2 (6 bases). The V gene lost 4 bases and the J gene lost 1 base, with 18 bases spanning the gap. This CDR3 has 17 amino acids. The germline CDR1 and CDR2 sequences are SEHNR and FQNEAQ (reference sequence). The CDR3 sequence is CASSSPGLTTRTDTQYF. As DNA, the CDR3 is TGTGCCAGCAGCTCTCCGGGACTGACGACGCGCACAGATACGCAGTATTTT.

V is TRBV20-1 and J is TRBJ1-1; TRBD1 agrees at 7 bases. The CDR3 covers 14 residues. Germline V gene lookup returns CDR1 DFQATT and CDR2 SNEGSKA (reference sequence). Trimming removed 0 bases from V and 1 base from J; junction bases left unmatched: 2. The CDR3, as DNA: TGCAGTGCTAGAGATGGGGACAGGAACACTGAAGCTTTCTTT. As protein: CSARDGDRNTEAFF.

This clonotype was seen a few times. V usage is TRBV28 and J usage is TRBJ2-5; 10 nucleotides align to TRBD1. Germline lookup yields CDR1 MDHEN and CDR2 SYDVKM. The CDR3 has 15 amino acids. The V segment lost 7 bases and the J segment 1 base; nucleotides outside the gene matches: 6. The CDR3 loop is CASNLGQGGQETQYF. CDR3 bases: TGTGCCAGCAACCTAGGACAGGGGGGCCAAGAGACCCAGTACTTC. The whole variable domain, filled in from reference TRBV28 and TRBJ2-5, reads DVKVTQSSRYLVKRTGEKVFLECVQDMDHENMFWYRQDPGLGLRLIYFSYDVKMKEKGDIPEGYSVSREKKERFSLILESASTNQTSMYLCASNLGQGGQETQYFGPGTRLLVL.